A single T cell receptor beta chain is shown here with its context. J lost 4 bases, V lost 2 bases, and 7 bases had no gene match. The CDR3 is 17 residues long. Germline CDR1 LGHNA, CDR2 YSLEER. The sample originates from a study of T cell changes during pregnancy in multiple sclerosis. Repertoires were generated with immunoSEQ multiplex PCR, while TCRdb's copy carries only in-frame clones and drops some. The sample consists of roughly 45,000 clones, more than 85% of them appearing once. This TCR was sampled from a female donor with multiple sclerosis, enrolled in a pregnancy study. Specimen: CD8+ T cells from peripheral blood mononuclear cells, collected after pregnancy. V usage is TRBV4-3 and J usage is TRBJ2-1; 11 bases line up with TRBD2. CDR3 nucleotide sequence: TGCGCCAGCAGCCAAACGGCTAGCGGGGGGTCTTACAATGAGCAGTTCTTC. This encodes CASSQTASGGSYNEQFF.